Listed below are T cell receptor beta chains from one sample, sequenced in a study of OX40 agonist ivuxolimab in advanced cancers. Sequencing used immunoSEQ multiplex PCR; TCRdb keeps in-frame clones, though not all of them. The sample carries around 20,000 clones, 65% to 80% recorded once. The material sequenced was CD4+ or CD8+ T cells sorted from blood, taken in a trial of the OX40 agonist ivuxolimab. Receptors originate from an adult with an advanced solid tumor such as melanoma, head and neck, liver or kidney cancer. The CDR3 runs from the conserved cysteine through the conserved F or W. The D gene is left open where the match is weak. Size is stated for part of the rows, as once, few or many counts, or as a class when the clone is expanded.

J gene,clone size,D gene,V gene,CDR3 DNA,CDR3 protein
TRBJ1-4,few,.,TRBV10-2,TGCGCCAGCAAAGAGGACAGCCAAAATGAAAAACTGTTTTTT,CASKEDSQNEKLFF
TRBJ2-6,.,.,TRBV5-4,TGTGCCAGCAGCCCTTCACTACAGTTTCTCCCTCGCTCTGGGGCCAACGTCCTGACTTTC,CASSPSLQFLPRSGANVLTF
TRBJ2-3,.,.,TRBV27,TGTGCCAGCACTTCAGGGAGCACAGATACGCAGTATTTT,CASTSGSTDTQYF
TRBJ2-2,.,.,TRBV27,TGTGCCAGCAGTTTCGTATTGGGGAACACCGGGGAGCTGTTTTTT,CASSFVLGNTGELFF
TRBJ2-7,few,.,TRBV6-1,TGTGCCAGCAGTTTGGGGGGCTACGAGCAGTACTTC,CASSLGGYEQYF
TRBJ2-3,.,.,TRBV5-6,TGTGCTGTGGGGGAGAGGGGCACAGATACGCAGTATTTT,CAVGERGTDTQYF
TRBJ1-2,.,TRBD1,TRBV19,TGTGCCAGTACCGAGGGGGACAGGAACGTGAATGGCTACACCTTC,CASTEGDRNVNGYTF
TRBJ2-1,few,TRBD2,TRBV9,TGTGCCAGCAGCGTATCTAGCGGGAGTCCTGAGCAGTTCTTC,CASSVSSGSPEQFF
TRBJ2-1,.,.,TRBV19,TGTGCCAGTAGTATGGGGTACGACTACAATGAGCAGTTCTTC,CASSMGYDYNEQFF
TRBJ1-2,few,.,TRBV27,TGTGCCAGCACCAATATGGGGGAGGGGAGAGGCTACACCTTC,CASTNMGEGRGYTF
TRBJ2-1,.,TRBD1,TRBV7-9,TGTGCCAGCAGCCGGGGGACAGGGGGCAATGAGCAGTTCTTC,CASSRGTGGNEQFF
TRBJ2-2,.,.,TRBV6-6,TGTGCCAGCAGTTACAACACCGGGGAGCTGTTTTTT,CASSYNTGELFF
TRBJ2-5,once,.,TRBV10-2,TGCGCCAGCAGTGACCCCGACCCTTCAGGTACCCAGTACTTC,CASSDPDPSGTQYF
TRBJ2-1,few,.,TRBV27,TGTGCCAGCAGTCTAGCAGCCTACAATGAGCAGTTCTTC,CASSLAAYNEQFF
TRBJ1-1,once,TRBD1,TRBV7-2,TGTGCCAGCAGCTTGACAGGGGGAGAAGGGACTGAAGCTTTCTTT,CASSLTGGEGTEAFF
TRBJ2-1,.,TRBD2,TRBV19,TGTGCCAGTAGTATCGGCCTAGCGGGAGTGTCGCCTAATGAGCAGTTCTTC,CASSIGLAGVSPNEQFF
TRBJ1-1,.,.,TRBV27,TGTGCCAGCAGTTTAGGTGGGTGGACTGAAGCTTTCTTT,CASSLGGWTEAFF
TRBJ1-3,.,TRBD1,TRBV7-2,TGTGCCAGCAGCTTCGGGACAGGGAAAGGAAACACCATATATTTT,CASSFGTGKGNTIYF
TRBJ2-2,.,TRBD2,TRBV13,TGTGCCAGCAGTTTAGCGGGAGATAGGTTTAACACCGGGGAGCTGTTTTTT,CASSLAGDRFNTGELFF
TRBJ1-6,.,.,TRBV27,TGTGCCAGCGGACTTGCAGAGGGTTCCCGTTCACCCCTCCACTTT,CASGLAEGSRSPLHF
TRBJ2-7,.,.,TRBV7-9,TGTGCCAGCAGCCCCTTGACAGCTTACGAGCAGTACTTC,CASSPLTAYEQYF
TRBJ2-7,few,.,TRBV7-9,TGTGCCAGCAGCTTAGAGAGGGACGGATCCTACGAGCAGTACTTC,CASSLERDGSYEQYF
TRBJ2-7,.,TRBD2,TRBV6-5,TGTGCCAGCAGTTTCCGGACTAGCGGGAAGTACGAGCAGTACTTC,CASSFRTSGKYEQYF
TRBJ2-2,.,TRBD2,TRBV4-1,TGCGCCAGCAGCCAAGCGGGAGGGACCGCCGGGGAGCTGTTTTTT,CASSQAGGTAGELFF
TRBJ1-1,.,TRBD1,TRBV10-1,TGCGCCAGCTCGGGACAGGGGACGAACGTGGCTTTCTTT,CASSGQGTNVAFF
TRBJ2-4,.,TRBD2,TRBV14,TGTGCCAGCAGCCCCGGGCTAGCGGGAGGGTTGAACATTCAGTACTTC,CASSPGLAGGLNIQYF
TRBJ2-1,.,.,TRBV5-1,TGCGCCAGCAGCCCTGGGACCGGCAATGAGCAGTTCTTC,CASSPGTGNEQFF
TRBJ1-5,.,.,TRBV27,TGTGCCAGCAGTTTATCCCCCCTCAATCAGCCCCAGCATTTT,CASSLSPLNQPQHF
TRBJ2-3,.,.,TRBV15,TGTGCCACCAGCGGTACCACTAGAGATACGCAGTATTTT,CATSGTTRDTQYF
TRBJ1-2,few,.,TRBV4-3,TGCGCCAGCAGCGCAGGGATAGGTTATGGCTACACCTTC,CASSAGIGYGYTF
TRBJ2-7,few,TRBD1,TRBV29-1,TGCAGCGTGGGGGGGACAGGGGATTCCTACGAGCAGTACTTC,CSVGGTGDSYEQYF
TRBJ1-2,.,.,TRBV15,TGTGCCACCAGCAGAGATTCGGCGGGCTTCTATGGCTACACCTTC,CATSRDSAGFYGYTF
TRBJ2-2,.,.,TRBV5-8,TGTGCCAAGGACTCCGGGGAGCTGTTTTTT,CAKDSGELFF
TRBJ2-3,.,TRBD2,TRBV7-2,TGTGCCAGCAGTTCCACTAGCGGGAGCCTGGATACGCAGTATTTT,CASSSTSGSLDTQYF
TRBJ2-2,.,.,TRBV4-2,TGTGCCAGCAGCCAAGATCGATCCGGGAGTATCACCGGGGAGCTGTTTTTT,CASSQDRSGSITGELFF
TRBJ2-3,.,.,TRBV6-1,TGTGCCAGCAGTGAAACGGCAGGGGGCACAGATACGCAGTATTTT,CASSETAGGTDTQYF
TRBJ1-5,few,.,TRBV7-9,TGTGCCAGCAGCCCACAGGGAAGCAATCAGCCCCAGCATTTT,CASSPQGSNQPQHF
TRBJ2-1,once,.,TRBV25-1,TGTGCCAGCAGTGTGATGAAATTTAGAACGGACAATGAGCAGTTCTTC,CASSVMKFRTDNEQFF
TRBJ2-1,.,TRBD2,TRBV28,TGTGCCAGCAGTTTACCCCCGGGACTAGCGGGGGAATCCTACAATGAGCAGTTCTTC,CASSLPPGLAGESYNEQFF
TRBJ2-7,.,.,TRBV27,TGTGCCAGCAGTTTAGACCAGGCCTACGAGCAGTACTTC,CASSLDQAYEQYF
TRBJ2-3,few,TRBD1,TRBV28,TGTGCCAGCAGTTTATTACGATGGACAGGGGACACAGATACGCAGTATTTT,CASSLLRWTGDTDTQYF
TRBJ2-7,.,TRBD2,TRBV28,TGTGCCAGCAGTTTTAGCTTAGCGGGAGAACGCTCCTACGAGCAGTACTTC,CASSFSLAGERSYEQYF
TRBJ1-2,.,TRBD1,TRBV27,TGTGCCAGCAGACCGACAGGGGGCAGTGTCTATGGCTACACCTTC,CASRPTGGSVYGYTF
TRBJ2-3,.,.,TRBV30,TGTGCCTGGAGCTACACAGATACGCAGTATTTT,CAWSYTDTQYF
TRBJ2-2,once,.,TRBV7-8,TGTGCCAGCAGCTTAGGGCGGGGGCACACCGGGGAGCTGTTTTTT,CASSLGRGHTGELFF
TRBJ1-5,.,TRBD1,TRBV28,TGTGCCAGCAGTTTGGGGACAGGTCCTATCAATCAGCCCCAGCATTTT,CASSLGTGPINQPQHF
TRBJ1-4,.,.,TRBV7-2,TGTGCCAGCAGCTTATTGGGGGCGGATCTTGAAAAACTGTTTTTT,CASSLLGADLEKLFF